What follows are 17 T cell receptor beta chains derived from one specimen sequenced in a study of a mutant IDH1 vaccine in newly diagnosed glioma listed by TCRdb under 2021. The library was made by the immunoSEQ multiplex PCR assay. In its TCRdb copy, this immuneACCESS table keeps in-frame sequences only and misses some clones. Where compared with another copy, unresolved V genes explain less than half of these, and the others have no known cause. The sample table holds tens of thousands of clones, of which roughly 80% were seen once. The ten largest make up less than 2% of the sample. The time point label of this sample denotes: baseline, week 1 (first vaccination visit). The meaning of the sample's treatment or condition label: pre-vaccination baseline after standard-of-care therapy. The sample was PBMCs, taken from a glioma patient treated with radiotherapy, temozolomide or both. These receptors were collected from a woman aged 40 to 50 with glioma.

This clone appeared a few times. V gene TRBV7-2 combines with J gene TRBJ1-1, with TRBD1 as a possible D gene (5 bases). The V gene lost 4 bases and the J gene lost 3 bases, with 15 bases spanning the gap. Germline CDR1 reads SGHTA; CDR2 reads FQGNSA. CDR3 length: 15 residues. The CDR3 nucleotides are TGTGCCAGCAGCTCCGACCCGGGGCTTTACACTGAAGCTTTCTTT. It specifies CASSSDPGLYTEAFF.

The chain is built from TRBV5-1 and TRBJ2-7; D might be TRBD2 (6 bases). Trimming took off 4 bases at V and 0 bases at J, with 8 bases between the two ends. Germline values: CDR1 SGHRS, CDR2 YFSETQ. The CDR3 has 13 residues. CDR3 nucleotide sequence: TGCGCCAGCAGCCGGGGGAGCTCCTACGAGCAGTACTTC. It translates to CASSRGSSYEQYF.

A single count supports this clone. CDR3 in amino acids: CASSPLSFESTF. For the CDR3, the DNA is TGTGCCAGCTCACCCTTGAGTTTCGAAAGCACCTTC. The chain links TRBV18 to TRBJ1-2; no firm D call. V dropped 3 bases and J dropped 13 bases, with 15 bases sitting between them. Germline CDR1 reads KGHSH; CDR2 reads LQKENI. The CDR3 totals 12 residues.

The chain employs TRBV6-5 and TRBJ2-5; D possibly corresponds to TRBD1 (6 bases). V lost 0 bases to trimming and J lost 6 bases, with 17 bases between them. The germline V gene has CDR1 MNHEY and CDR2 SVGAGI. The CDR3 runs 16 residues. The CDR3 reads CASSYSFVQGTKTQYF. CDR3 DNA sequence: TGTGCCAGCAGTTACTCCTTTGTGCAGGGGACCAAGACCCAGTACTTC.

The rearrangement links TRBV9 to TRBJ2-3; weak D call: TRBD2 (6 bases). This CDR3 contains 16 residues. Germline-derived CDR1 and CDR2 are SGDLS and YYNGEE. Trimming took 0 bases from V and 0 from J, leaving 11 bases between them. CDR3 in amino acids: CASSVEPGTSTDTQYF. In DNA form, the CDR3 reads TGTGCCAGCAGCGTAGAGCCGGGGACTAGCACAGATACGCAGTATTTT.

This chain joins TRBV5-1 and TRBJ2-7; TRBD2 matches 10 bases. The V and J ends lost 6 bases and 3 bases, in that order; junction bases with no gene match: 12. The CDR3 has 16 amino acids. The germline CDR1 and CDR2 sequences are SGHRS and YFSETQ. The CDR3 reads CASTPQERGGFYEQYF. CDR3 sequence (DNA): TGCGCCAGCACCCCCCAGGAGCGGGGGGGCTTCTACGAGCAGTACTTC.

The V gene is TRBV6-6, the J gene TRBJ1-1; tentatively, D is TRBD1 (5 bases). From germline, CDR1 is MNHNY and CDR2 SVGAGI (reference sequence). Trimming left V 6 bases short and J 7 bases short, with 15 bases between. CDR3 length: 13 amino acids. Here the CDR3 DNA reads TGTGCCAGCAGGCCGGGACTAATGATTGAAGCTTTCTTT. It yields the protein CASRPGLMIEAFF.

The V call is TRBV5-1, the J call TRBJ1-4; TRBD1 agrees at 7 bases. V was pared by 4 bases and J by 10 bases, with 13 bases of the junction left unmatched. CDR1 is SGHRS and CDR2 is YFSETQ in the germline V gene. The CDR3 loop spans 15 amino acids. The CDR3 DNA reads TGCGCCAGCAGCCGGACTGACAGGGAGAGGGGAAAACTGTTTTTT. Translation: CASSRTDRERGKLFF. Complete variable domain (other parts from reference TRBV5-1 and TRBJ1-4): KAGVTQTPRYLIKTRGQQVTLSCSPISGHRSVSWYQQTPGQGLQFLFEYFSETQRNKGNFPGRFSGRQFSNSRSEMNVSTLELGDSALYLCASSRTDRERGKLFFGSGTQLSVL.

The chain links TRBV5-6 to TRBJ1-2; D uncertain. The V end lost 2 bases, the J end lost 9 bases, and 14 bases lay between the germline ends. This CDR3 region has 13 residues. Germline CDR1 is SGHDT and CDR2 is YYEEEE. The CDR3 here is CASSFRHPTRYTF. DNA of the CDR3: TGTGCCAGCAGCTTCCGACACCCTACGCGCTACACCTTC.

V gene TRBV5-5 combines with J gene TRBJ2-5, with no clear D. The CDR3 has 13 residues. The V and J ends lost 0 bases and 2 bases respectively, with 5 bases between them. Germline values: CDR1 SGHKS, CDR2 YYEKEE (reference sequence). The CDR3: CASSLVGQETQYF. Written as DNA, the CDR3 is TGTGCCAGCAGCTTGGTGGGACAAGAGACCCAGTACTTC. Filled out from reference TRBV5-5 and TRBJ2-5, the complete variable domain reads DAGVTQSPTHLIKTRGQQVTLRCSPISGHKSVSWYQQVLGQGPQFIFQYYEKEERGRGNFPDRFSARQFPNYSSELNVNALLLGDSALYLCASSLVGQETQYFGPGTRLLVL.

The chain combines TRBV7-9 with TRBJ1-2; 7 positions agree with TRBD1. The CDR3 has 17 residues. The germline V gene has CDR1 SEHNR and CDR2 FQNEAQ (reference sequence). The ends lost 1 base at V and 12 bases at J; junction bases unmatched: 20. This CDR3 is CASSLDSRQGPRNVDTF. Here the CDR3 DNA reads TGTGCCAGCAGCTTAGATTCTCGACAGGGCCCGAGGAATGTCGACACCTTC.

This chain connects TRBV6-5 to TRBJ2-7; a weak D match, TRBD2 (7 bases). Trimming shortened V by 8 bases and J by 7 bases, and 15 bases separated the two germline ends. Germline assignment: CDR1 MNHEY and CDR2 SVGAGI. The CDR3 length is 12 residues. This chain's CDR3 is CASGSGGWEQYF. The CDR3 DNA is TGTGCCAGCGGCTCGGGGGGCTGGGAGCAGTACTTC.

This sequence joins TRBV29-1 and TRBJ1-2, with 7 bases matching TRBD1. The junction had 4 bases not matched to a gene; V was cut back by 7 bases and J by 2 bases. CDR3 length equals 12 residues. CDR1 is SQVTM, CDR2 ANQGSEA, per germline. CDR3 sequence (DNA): TGCAGCGCCGTGACAGGGAACTATGGCTACACCTTC. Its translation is CSAVTGNYGYTF.

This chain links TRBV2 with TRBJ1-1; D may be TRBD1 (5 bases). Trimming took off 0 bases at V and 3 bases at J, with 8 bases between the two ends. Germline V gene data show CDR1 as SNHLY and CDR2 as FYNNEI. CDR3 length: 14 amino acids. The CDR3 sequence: CASSEAGPYTEAFF. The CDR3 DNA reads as TGTGCCAGCAGTGAAGCGGGGCCATACACTGAAGCTTTCTTT.

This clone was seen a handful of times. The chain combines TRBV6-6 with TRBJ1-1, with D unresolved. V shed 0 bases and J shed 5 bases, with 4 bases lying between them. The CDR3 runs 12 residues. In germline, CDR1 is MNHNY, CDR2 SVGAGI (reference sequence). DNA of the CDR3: TGTGCCAGCAGTTACTCGAGGACTGAAGCTTTCTTT. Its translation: CASSYSRTEAFF.

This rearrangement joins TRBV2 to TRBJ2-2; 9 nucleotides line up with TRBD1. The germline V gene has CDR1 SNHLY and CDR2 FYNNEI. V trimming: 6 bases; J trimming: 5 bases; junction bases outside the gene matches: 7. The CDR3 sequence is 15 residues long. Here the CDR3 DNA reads TGTGCCAGCAGCTTGGACAGGGGTTGGACCGGGGAGCTGTTTTTT. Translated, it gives CASSLDRGWTGELFF.

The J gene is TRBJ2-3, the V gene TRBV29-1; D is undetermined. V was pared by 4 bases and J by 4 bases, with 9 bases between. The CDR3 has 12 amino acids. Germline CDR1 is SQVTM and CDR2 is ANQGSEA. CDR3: CSVGRAADTQYF. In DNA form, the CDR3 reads TGCAGCGTTGGAAGGGCGGCAGATACGCAGTATTTT.